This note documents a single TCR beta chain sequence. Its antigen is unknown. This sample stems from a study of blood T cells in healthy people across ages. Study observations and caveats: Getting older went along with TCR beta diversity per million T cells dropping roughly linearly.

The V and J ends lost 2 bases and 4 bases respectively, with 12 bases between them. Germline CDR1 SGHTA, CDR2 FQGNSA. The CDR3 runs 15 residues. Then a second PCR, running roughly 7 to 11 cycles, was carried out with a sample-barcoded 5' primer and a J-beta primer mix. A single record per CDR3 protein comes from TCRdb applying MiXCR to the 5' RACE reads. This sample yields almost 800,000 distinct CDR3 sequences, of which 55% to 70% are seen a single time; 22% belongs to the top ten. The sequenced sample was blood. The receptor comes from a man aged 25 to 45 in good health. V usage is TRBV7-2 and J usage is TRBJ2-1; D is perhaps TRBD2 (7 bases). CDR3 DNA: TGTGCCAGCAGCTTAATAGGGGGGGCTTACAATGAGCAGTTCTTC. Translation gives CASSLIGGAYNEQFF.